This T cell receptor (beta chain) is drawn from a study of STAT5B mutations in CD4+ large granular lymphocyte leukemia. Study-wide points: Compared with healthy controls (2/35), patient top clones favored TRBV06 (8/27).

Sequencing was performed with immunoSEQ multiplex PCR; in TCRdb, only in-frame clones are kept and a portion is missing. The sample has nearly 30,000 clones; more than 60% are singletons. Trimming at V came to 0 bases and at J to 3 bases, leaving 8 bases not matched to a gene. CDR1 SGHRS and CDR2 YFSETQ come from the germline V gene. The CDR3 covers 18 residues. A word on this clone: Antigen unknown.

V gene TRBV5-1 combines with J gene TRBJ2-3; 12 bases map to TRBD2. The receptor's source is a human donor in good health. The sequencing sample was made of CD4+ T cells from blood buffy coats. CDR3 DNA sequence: TGCGCCAGCAGCTTGGAGGCTAGCGGGGGGGCAACAACAGATACGCAGTATTTT. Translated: CASSLEASGGATTDTQYF.